This T cell receptor beta chain was recovered during a study of shared clonotypes between healthy human individuals. Turning to the study itself: A donor's plate count was three for CD4 naive and three for CD4 memory; CD8 naive had two and CD8 memory one.

The CDR3 length is 15 residues. V lost 0 bases to trimming and J lost 0 bases, with 3 bases between them. CDR1 KGHSH and CDR2 LQKENI come from the germline V gene. Of note for this clone: No antigen is known for it. Distinct nucleotide sequences in the sample also encode this CDR3.

Every subset had its genomic DNA shared out evenly among several immunoSEQ plates. Data came from immunoSEQ multiplex PCR; TCRdb stores just in-frame clones and leaves some out. The sample consists of roughly 1,100,000 clones, approximately 72% of them appearing once. The study's findings and limits: Compared with clonotypes that all four donors shared, non-shared clonotypes had lower generation probabilities. Some naive CD4 clonotypes, around 4.9%, turned up in common across several donors.

The sequenced sample consisted of memory CD4+ T cells sorted from blood. The subset denotes: CD45RA-negative fraction. The V gene is TRBV18, the J gene TRBJ2-6, with D uncertain. The sequence was obtained from a man aged 18 to 35 in good health. CDR3 amino acids: CASSPPNSGANVLTF. The CDR3 DNA reads TGTGCCAGCTCACCACCCAACTCTGGGGCCAACGTCCTGACTTTC.